The rows below give T cell receptor beta chains drawn from one sample of a study of shared clonotypes between healthy human individuals. Data came from immunoSEQ multiplex PCR; TCRdb stores just in-frame clones and leaves some out. The sample holds some 660,000 clones, around four fifths seen once. Sequencing input: memory CD4+ T cells sorted from blood. Source of these receptors: a woman in her 30s in good health. Both conserved end residues are trimmed from each CDR3. The D gene is left open where the match is weak. Size tells how often a clone was seen (once, few, many) or the class of an expanded clone, and some rows leave it out.

d_gene	abundance	v_gene	CDR3aa
.	.	TRBV19	ASSLTALISYEQY
TRBD2	.	TRBV4-1	ASSQGSGTYNEQF
TRBD2	few	TRBV27	ASRSSGVLGWGLIYEQY
.	.	TRBV29-1	SVHQGYEQY
.	.	TRBV6-1	ASSGARGYEQY
.	few	TRBV7-2	ASSLEGGNQPQH
.	.	TRBV7-8	ASSLAGVNTGELF
TRBD1	.	TRBV7-8	ASSTRTGGLAGELF
.	few	TRBV28	ASSFLGALLQPQH
TRBD2	once	TRBV11-2	ASSLDLLLAGNTNNEQF
TRBD1	many	TRBV19	ASSGASTGAQPQH
TRBD2	.	TRBV10-1	ASSETTSMDEQY
TRBD2	.	TRBV7-6	ASSTQLTSGRAETTVRTQY
.	.	TRBV30	AYSEGDTQY
.	many	TRBV6-1	ASSVQPRLDGWGPENTIY
.	.	TRBV6-6	ASSYSAGRVTEAF